This T cell receptor beta chain was observed in a study of blood T cells in healthy people across ages. In germline, CDR1 is MNHNS, CDR2 SASEGT. This CDR3 comprises 15 residues. The V end lost 6 bases, the J end lost 5 bases, and 17 bases lay between the germline ends. This clonotype was counted only a few times. With a J-beta primer mix and a sample-barcoded 5' primer, a second PCR ran about 7 to 12 cycles. TCRdb re-analysed the 5' RACE reads in MiXCR, keeping a single row per CDR3 protein. In the table there are hundreds of thousands of distinct CDR3 sequences, 52% of which are singletons. The chain is built from TRBV6-1 and TRBJ1-5, with D perhaps TRBD1 (5 bases). The sample comprised blood. The sequence derives from a woman over 75 in good health. CDR3 sequence reads: CASSGGLPSHQPQHF. CDR3 nucleotide sequence: TGTGCCAGCAGCGGGGGACTGCCGAGCCATCAGCCCCAGCATTTT.